The next 21 T cell receptor beta chains were all read from a single sample in a study of blood T cells in healthy people across ages. The second PCR ran roughly 7 to 12 cycles with a sample-barcoded 5' primer and J-beta primers. A single record per CDR3 protein comes from TCRdb applying MiXCR to the 5' RACE reads. The repertoire holds more than 900,000 distinct CDR3 sequences, with about 23% as singletons. The same specimen was also included in a second study, on T cells of mothers and their children.

Material for sequencing was blood. The receptor source for this set is a girl under 10 years old in good health.

This clonotype occurred a few times. The chain recombines TRBV10-3 with TRBJ1-1, with 11 nucleotides matching TRBD1. CDR3 length: 13 residues. The trim removed 6 bases at V and 6 bases at J, leaving 3 bases unmatched. Germline V gene data show CDR1 as ENHRY and CDR2 as SYGVKD. CDR3 sequence reads: CAIRGTGGAEAFF. CDR3 sequence (DNA): TGTGCCATCAGAGGGACAGGGGGAGCTGAAGCTTTCTTT.

The rearrangement uses TRBV6-6 and TRBJ2-3; D is tentatively TRBD1 or TRBD2 (5 bases each). The CDR3 runs 16 residues. V lost 0 bases to trimming and J lost 2 bases, with 12 bases between them. In germline, CDR1 is MNHNY, CDR2 SVGAGI (reference sequence). CDR3 protein: CASSYSRGTHTDTQYF. CDR3 nucleotides: TGTGCCAGCAGTTACTCGAGGGGAACCCACACAGATACGCAGTATTTT.

At least ten counts were recorded for this clonotype. The CDR3 nucleotides read TGTGCCAGCATTCCCGCACAGGGGATCTACGAGCAGTACTTC. Amino acid sequence: CASIPAQGIYEQYF. The chain is built from TRBV6-2 or TRBV6-3 and TRBJ2-7, with 7 bases lining up with TRBD1. V shed 7 bases, J shed 3 bases, and the junction held 9 bases outside the gene matches. The germline V gene has CDR1 MNHEY and CDR2 SVGEGT. The CDR3 covers 14 residues.

V is TRBV6-1 and J is TRBJ2-2, with 9 bases lining up with TRBD2. This CDR3 contains 18 residues. V gave up 3 bases and J gave up 5 bases; unmatched junction bases: 13. Germline assignment: CDR1 MNHNS and CDR2 SASEGT. For the CDR3, the DNA is TGTGCCAGCAGTGAGGTGGCTACTAGCGGGCCACTTACCGGGGAGCTGTTTTTT. Protein: CASSEVATSGPLTGELFF.

This clonotype was counted between two and nine times. J is TRBJ2-7 and V is TRBV4-1; no clear D. This CDR3 is built from 17 residues. V lost 0 bases, J lost 7 bases, and 22 bases lay in between. Germline values: CDR1 MGHRA, CDR2 YSYEKL. The CDR3 region has the DNA TGCGCCAGCAGCCAAGATAATTACGGACCCTTCTCAAGGGAGCAGTACTTC. It yields the protein CASSQDNYGPFSREQYF.

The V and J genes are TRBV3-1 and TRBJ2-1, with D possibly TRBD1 on 6 matching bases. Germline values: CDR1 LGHDT, CDR2 YNNKEL (reference sequence). The CDR3 is made up of 19 amino acids. The V and J ends lost 1 base and 2 bases respectively, with 21 bases between them. The CDR3 loop reads CASSQVETGSSLTYNEQFF. The DNA for the CDR3 is TGTGCCAGCAGCCAAGTGGAAACAGGGTCCTCTTTAACCTACAATGAGCAGTTCTTC.

The J gene is TRBJ2-4, the V gene TRBV12-3 or TRBV12-4; 8 nucleotides agree with TRBD2. Losses at the gene ends were 5 bases for V and 0 bases for J; bases not matched to a gene: 6. CDR3 size: 16 residues. Here the CDR3 reads CASSPTSELAKNIQYF. CDR3 DNA sequence: TGTGCCAGCAGTCCGACTAGCGAATTAGCCAAAAACATTCAGTACTTC.

A few counts support this clonotype. The chain recombines TRBV11-1 with TRBJ2-1; D unclear. From germline, CDR1 is SGHAT and CDR2 FQDESV (reference sequence). The CDR3 consists of 17 residues. Trimming stripped 1 base from V and 0 bases from J, with 13 bases between. The CDR3 loop is CASSLGLGASSYNEQFF. The CDR3 coding sequence is TGTGCCAGCAGCTTAGGTCTGGGCGCTAGCTCCTACAATGAGCAGTTCTTC.

In regard to this clonotype: At one of its ends the junction is not consistent with the germline gene, which may arise from a read error. The chain is built from TRBV12-3 or TRBV12-4 and TRBJ2-5; TRBD2 aligns across 8 bases. CDR3 length: 20 amino acids. In nucleotides, the CDR3 is TGTGCCAGCTCCAGTTTATCCCCCGGACTAGCCGGATACTCCTACAATGAGCAGCTCTTC. Its protein product is CASSSLSPGLAGYSYNEQLF.

The V and J genes are TRBV15 and TRBJ2-1, with a weak D call TRBD2 (6 bases). The V end was cut by 1 base, the J end by 4 bases, with 14 bases between. The CDR3 has 16 amino acids. From germline, CDR1 is LNHNV and CDR2 YYDKDF (reference sequence). In DNA form, the CDR3 reads TGTGCCACCAGCAGAGGGACTACCATAGGGTACAATGAGCAGTTCTTC. It is translated as CATSRGTTIGYNEQFF.

This clonotype showed up just a few times. The chain couples TRBV29-1 to TRBJ2-5; D unresolved. Matching the DNA end better, TRBJ2-1 makes the J call doubtful. The germline V gene has CDR1 SQVTM and CDR2 ANQGSEA. CDR3 length equals 13 residues. The CDR3 reads CSVVRAGYNEQFF. CDR3 nucleotide sequence: TGCAGCGTTGTTAGGGCAGGCTACAATGAGCAGTTCTTC.

V gene TRBV10-3 combines with J gene TRBJ2-3; 7 bases align to TRBD1. The J segment lost 2 bases and the V segment lost 11 bases, leaving 7 bases of the junction unmatched. This CDR3 is 13 amino acids long. CDR1 ENHRY and CDR2 SYGVKD come from the germline V gene. The CDR3 is CASMGQYTDTQYF. CDR3 nucleotides: TGTGCCTCAATGGGACAGTACACAGATACGCAGTATTTT.

This clonotype was detected only a few times. The J gene is TRBJ1-1, the V gene TRBV25-1; 7 nucleotides agree with TRBD1. The V and J ends lost 2 bases and 11 bases, in that order; junction bases with no gene match: 5. CDR1 is MGHDK, CDR2 SYGVNS, per germline. CDR3 length: 12 residues. The DNA for the CDR3 is TGTGCCAGCAGTGAAACAGGGGTCTCGGCTTTCTTT. It yields the protein CASSETGVSAFF.

This clonotype was observed a handful of times. The chain has TRBV6-5 and TRBJ2-1, with D uncertain. V lost 6 bases, J lost 4 bases, and 13 bases lay in between. Germline values: CDR1 MNHEY, CDR2 SVGAGI. CDR3 length equals 14 residues. The CDR3 DNA follows: TGTGCCAGCAGGCCTTTCGTTACTTACAATGAGCAGTTCTTC. This gives the protein CASRPFVTYNEQFF.

The sample holds a few counts of this clonotype. This rearrangement joins TRBV25-1 to TRBJ1-5; D ambiguous. This CDR3 has 15 residues. V shed 1 base and J shed 5 bases, with 12 bases lying between them. Germline values: CDR1 MGHDK, CDR2 SYGVNS. CDR3 sequence reads: CASSESAQIDQPQHF. The CDR3 nucleotides are TGTGCCAGCAGTGAATCGGCACAGATTGATCAGCCCCAGCATTTT.

Points on this clonotype: Just one base apart from a much larger clone, this may be a read error. The gene calls are TRBV29-1 and TRBJ2-5; unclear D gene. CDR3 length equals 12 residues. V dropped 4 bases and J dropped 11 bases, with 17 bases sitting between them. Germline V lookup: CDR1 SQVTM, CDR2 ANQGSEA. In nucleotides, the CDR3 is TGCAGCGTTGCTGAGTTGGGCTACGCGCAGTACTTC. This gives the protein CSVAELGYAQYF.

The chain combines TRBV10-1 with TRBJ1-2; 9 bases align to TRBD1. This CDR3 comprises 14 residues. Germline V gives CDR1 WNHNN, CDR2 SYGVQD (reference sequence). With V trimmed by 6 bases and J by 6 bases, 8 bases remained unmatched. DNA for the CDR3: TGCGCCAGCAGCGATACAGGGGGCAGGAATGGCTACACCTTC. It codes for CASSDTGGRNGYTF.

This clonotype was counted many times. The V gene is TRBV29-1, the J gene TRBJ1-2; D call uncertain. V was pared by 6 bases and J by 10 bases, with 6 bases between. CDR1 is SQVTM and CDR2 is ANQGSEA in the germline V gene. This CDR3 has 8 residues. CDR3 nucleotides: TGCAGCGTCGCGGACTACACCTTC. This gives the protein CSVADYTF.

This chain uses TRBV28 with TRBJ2-5; D tentatively fits TRBD1 or TRBD2 (6 bases each). The J call may not be correct, given that the DNA end is closer to TRBJ2-7. From germline, CDR1 is MDHEN and CDR2 SYDVKM. The CDR3 contains 16 residues. CDR3 sequence reads: CASSNRLGGASYEQYF. CDR3 DNA: TGTGCCAGCAGTAACCGGCTCGGGGGCGCCTCCTACGAGCAGTACTTC.

The rearrangement joins TRBV14 to TRBJ1-2; D is unresolved. Trimming left V 8 bases short and J 3 bases short, with 10 bases between. This CDR3 region has 12 residues. Germline values: CDR1 SGHDN, CDR2 FVKESK. CDR3 residues: CASSRGYYGYTF. The CDR3 DNA sequence: TGTGCCAGCTCACGGGGATACTATGGCTACACCTTC. The full variable domain, completed using reference TRBV14 and TRBJ1-2, is EAGVTQFPSHSVIEKGQTVTLRCDPISGHDNLYWYRRVMGKEIKFLLHFVKESKQDESGMPNNRFLAERTGGTYSTLKVQPAELEDSGVYFCASSRGYYGYTFGSGTRLTVV.

V is TRBV2 and J is TRBJ1-4; D remains ambiguous. The V gene lost 5 bases and the J gene lost 8 bases, with 15 bases spanning the gap. The CDR3 runs 14 residues. The germline CDR1 and CDR2 sequences are SNHLY and FYNNEI. The CDR3, as DNA: TGTGCCAGCAGTTACGACGCCCGCAGCGAAAAACTGTTTTTT. This encodes CASSYDARSEKLFF.